What follows are 14 T cell receptor beta chains derived from one specimen sequenced in a study of tumour-infiltrating T cells in Burkitt lymphoma. Measured with immunoSEQ multiplex PCR; TCRdb has only the in-frame clones, and not every one. The sample has fewer than 8,500 clones, over 60% seen once. The sample was tumor tissue. These receptors were collected from a human donor with diffuse large B-cell lymphoma.

This clone was observed a few times. This chain joins TRBV2 and TRBJ2-7; no clear D gene. The V end was cut by 3 bases, the J end by 0 bases, with 9 bases between. Germline CDR1 and CDR2: SNHLY and FYNNEI. This CDR3 is 14 amino acids long. The CDR3 sequence: CASSDQGNSYEQYF. CDR3 nucleotides: TGTGCCAGCAGTGATCAAGGGAACTCCTACGAGCAGTACTTC.

The V call is TRBV4-3, the J call TRBJ1-6, with D possibly being TRBD1 (6 bases). The V gene lost 0 bases and the J gene lost 3 bases, with 6 bases spanning the gap. CDR1 is LGHNA, CDR2 YSLEER, per germline. The CDR3 totals 15 residues. CDR3 sequence: CASSQDRGYNSPLHF. The DNA for the CDR3 is TGCGCCAGCAGCCAAGACAGGGGCTATAATTCACCCCTCCACTTT.

The chain has TRBV5-4 and TRBJ2-1, with 8 bases identical to TRBD2. With 9 bases clipped from V and 10 bases from J, the junction kept 9 bases outside the gene matches. The CDR3 loop spans 12 amino acids. Germline CDR1 and CDR2: SGHNT and YYREEE (reference sequence). CDR3 sequence (DNA): TGTGCCACTCACATAGCGGGACGGGAGCAGTTCTTC. Its translation is CATHIAGREQFF. Supplemented by reference TRBV5-4 and TRBJ2-1, the full variable domain reads ETGVTQSPTHLIKTRGQQVTLRCSSQSGHNTVSWYQQALGQGPQFIFQYYREEENGRGNFPPRFSGLQFPNYSSELNVNALELDDSALYLCATHIAGREQFFGPGTRLTVL.

CDR3 amino acids: CASSLNTEAFF. DNA for the CDR3: TGTGCCAGCAGCCTGAACACTGAAGCTTTCTTT. The rearrangement uses TRBV5-5 and TRBJ1-1; D unclear. V was clipped by 4 bases and J by 0 bases, with 1 base between them. Germline CDR1 is SGHKS and CDR2 is YYEKEE (reference sequence). The CDR3 loop spans 11 amino acids.

The chain has TRBV6-1 and TRBJ2-7; D perhaps matches TRBD1 (6 bases). Germline values: CDR1 MNHNS, CDR2 SASEGT. This CDR3 comprises 12 residues. Trimming stripped 3 bases from V and 4 bases from J, with 7 bases between. The CDR3 coding sequence is TGTGCCAGCAGTGACAGGGGTTACGAGCAGTACTTC. This codes for CASSDRGYEQYF.

The V gene is TRBV19, the J gene TRBJ2-6, with D hard to call. CDR3 length: 15 amino acids. The V gene lost 5 bases and the J gene lost 3 bases, with 11 bases spanning the gap. The germline gives CDR1 LNHDA, CDR2 SQIVND (reference sequence). The CDR3, as DNA: TGTGCCAGTAGTTTGCCCCTTGGTGGGGCCAACGTCCTGACTTTC. Its translation is CASSLPLGGANVLTF.

This chain joins TRBV27 and TRBJ2-4; TRBD2 matches at 8 bases. Germline CDR1 and CDR2: MNHEY and SMNVEV (reference sequence). Losses at the gene ends were 6 bases for V and 6 bases for J; bases not matched to a gene: 7. The CDR3 is 14 amino acids. Here the CDR3 reads CASRAGGAGNIQYF. The CDR3 DNA reads TGTGCCAGCAGAGCCGGGGGGGCTGGAAACATTCAGTACTTC.

This clone turned up a few times. The chain is built from TRBV14 and TRBJ2-7; TRBD1 agrees at 9 bases. This CDR3 region has 14 residues. Germline V CDR1 and CDR2: SGHDN, FVKESK. The junction had 11 bases not matched to a gene; V was cut back by 5 bases and J by 9 bases. For the CDR3, the DNA is TGTGCCAGCAGCAAAACAGGGGGCGCATCTCCGCAGTACTTC. Residues: CASSKTGGASPQYF.

The sample holds a few counts of this clone. V usage is TRBV5-8 and J usage is TRBJ2-3; 10 bases fit TRBD2. The J segment lost 0 bases and the V segment lost 1 base, leaving 5 bases of the junction unmatched. Looked up from germline, CDR1 is SGHTS and CDR2 is YDEGEE. The CDR3 has 17 residues. The CDR3 region is CASSLSGGAGSTDTQYF. The CDR3 region has the DNA TGTGCCAGCAGCTTGAGCGGGGGGGCCGGTAGCACAGATACGCAGTATTTT.

The chain combines TRBV6-5 with TRBJ1-2, with D tentatively TRBD1 (6 bases). Germline CDR1 MNHEY, CDR2 SVGAGI. V was cut by 6 bases and J by 0 bases, with 14 bases left in between. CDR3 length: 15 residues. The CDR3 DNA reads TGTGCCAGCAGCTTCACAGGGATAGCTAACTATGGCTACACCTTC. Residues: CASSFTGIANYGYTF.

The chain links TRBV11-2 to TRBJ1-1, with 10 nucleotides matching TRBD1. V shed 4 bases, J shed 3 bases, and the junction held 5 bases outside the gene matches. The CDR3 is 15 residues long. The germline V gene has CDR1 SGHAT and CDR2 FQNNGV. The CDR3, as DNA: TGTGCCAGCAGCTCAGACAGGGGGCGGTACACTGAAGCTTTCTTT. Its protein product is CASSSDRGRYTEAFF.

The chain couples TRBV9 to TRBJ1-1; D is uncertain. The V gene lost 6 bases and the J gene lost 0 bases, with 9 bases spanning the gap. The CDR3 length is 13 residues. The germline CDR1 and CDR2 sequences are SGDLS and YYNGEE. CDR3 sequence: CASTRELNTEAFF. CDR3 coding DNA: TGTGCCAGCACCCGGGAACTGAACACTGAAGCTTTCTTT.

J is TRBJ2-1 and V is TRBV9; D may be TRBD1 or TRBD2 (5 bases each). CDR1 is SGDLS, CDR2 YYNGEE, per germline. V was shortened by 3 bases and J by 8 bases, with 18 bases between the two germline ends. This CDR3 comprises 15 residues. CDR3 sequence: CASSASLYVGDEQFF. DNA for the CDR3: TGTGCCAGCAGCGCCTCTCTCTATGTGGGGGATGAGCAGTTCTTC.

The chain combines TRBV11-2 with TRBJ2-5; 13 bases are shared with TRBD2. V trimming: 4 bases; J trimming: 6 bases; junction bases outside the gene matches: 8. The CDR3 extends over 16 amino acids. Germline V lookup: CDR1 SGHAT, CDR2 FQNNGV. CDR3: CASSSRLAGGPKTQYF. The CDR3 nucleotides are TGTGCCAGCAGCTCCCGACTAGCGGGGGGCCCCAAGACCCAGTACTTC.